This T cell receptor (beta chain) was recorded in a study of blood T cells in healthy people across ages (dated by TCRdb to between 2014 and 2017). With respect to the entire study: In model experiments, template switching captured about one uniquely barcoded TCR beta cDNA molecule for every two T cells. Using deep sequencing normalized with unique cDNA molecular identifiers, the study measured how TCR beta repertoire diversity changes with age. Four age groups were formed from the donors: young (average roughly 15 years), middle-aged (approximately 42), aged (more than 55) and long-lived (roughly 81). To avoid experimental bias, donors of different ages were distributed randomly across sequencing lanes. The study analyzed two additional independent replicas of 1 million unique cDNA reads from the same blood draw for two donors, one aged 18 to 29 and one aged 80 or older. The paper as a whole reports these results and caveats: Observed TCR beta diversity correlated strongly with the percentage of naive T cells measured by flow cytometry. The long-lived group showed more naive CD4+ T cells, fewer expanded clones and increased TCR diversity than the aged group, suggesting age selection. As age increased, observed TCR beta diversity per million T cells dropped in a roughly linear way, and a significant reduction was already evident by age 40. Estimates of total diversity based on one million sequenced T cells were regarded as lower bounds and as underestimates. Since profiling was done on bulk unsorted PBMCs, naive and antigen-experienced compartments could not be conclusively compared. Donor CMV infection status was unknown, potentially confounding age-related changes in expanded clonotypes.

V is cut back by 7 bases and J by 11 bases, with 8 bases in the junction unmatched. The CDR3 measures 12 amino acids from cysteine to phenylalanine. The read is trimmed to its CDR3 DNA, 36 bases read in frame from base 1. About this clonotype: This clone's antigen is unknown. No per-base quality is available; no much larger clone lies one base away.

The library was produced with 5' RACE. TCRdb names Illumina HiSeq 2500 as the instrument used. A second roughly 6 to 12 cycle PCR used a sample-barcoded 5' primer and a J-beta primer mix. Each TCR beta cDNA molecule received a unique molecular identifier from a template-switch 5' adaptor carrying 12 random nucleotides. At least 2.5 million CDR3-containing paired-end reads were obtained from each sample. First-strand cDNA synthesis was performed from all RNA using the Mint cDNA synthesis kit, with priming by a TRBC-specific oligonucleotide. All cDNA was treated with uracil-DNA glycosylase and then went through a first 18-cycle PCR with the universal primers M1SS and BC2_uni_R. Regarding the original processing steps: Each sample was normalized by randomly selecting 1 million high-quality reads, each carrying a distinct molecular identifier. Reads sharing molecular identifiers were discarded rather than binned into consensus sequences. MiTCR, set to a Q25 quality threshold and the strictest error-elimination algorithm, was used for CDR3 identification, clonotype clustering and error correction. A nonparametric unseen species model with Euler transformation was used to estimate lower-bound total TCR beta diversity. TCRdb handled the public reads itself, with Q25 trimming in fastp and clone calling in MiXCR, and kept productive beta chains. CDR3 protein duplicates are merged, each entry listing the most common genes and DNA. V and J calls and clone size were set by TCRdb, not the authors. Present in this sample are 1.5 million to 2 million distinct CDR3 sequences, 28% of which were seen just once. Jointly, the top ten make up more than 6% of the sample.

Donors were 30 to 45 systemically healthy Caucasian individuals from Russia aged 6 to 90 years. Each donor gave 9.5 to 10 milliliters of peripheral blood, drawn into EDTA-treated Vacutainer tubes. Ficoll-Paque density-gradient centrifugation was used to isolate PBMCs, with at least 7 million per sample. Trizol reagent was used to extract total RNA from PBMCs, with at least 5 micrograms per sample. The percentages of naive CD45RAhigh/CD27high T cells were determined by flow cytometry on a PBMC aliquot from every donor. The receptor's source is a woman in her 30s in good health. Sequencing used blood. The sequence links TRBV12-3 or TRBV12-4 to TRBJ2-3; 8 central bases correspond to TRBD2. CDR3 reads: CASTLNRGGQYF. The DNA is TGTGCCAGCACCCTGAATCGGGGGGGGCAGTATTTT.